The rows below give T cell receptor beta chains drawn from one sample of a study of beta chain features in type 1 diabetes. Produced via immunoSEQ multiplex PCR; TCRdb's table is partial and in-frame only. The table includes a few hundred thousand clones, approximately 11% detected once. The material sequenced was central memory CD4+ T cells from blood. Receptors were obtained from a man between 18 and 35 years old in good health. Each CDR3 is given with its conserved first and last residue. Each record gives: D gene, clone size, V gene, J gene, CDR3 DNA, CDR3 protein. A D gene is named only where the DNA matches it firmly. Size values are once, few and many counts, or a class for expanded clones, and some rows have none.

-	few	TRBV7-9	TRBJ1-4	TGTGCCAGCAGCTTAACCCATGGAGAAAAACTGTTTTTT	CASSLTHGEKLFF
-	-	TRBV30	TRBJ2-7	TGTGCCTGGAGGCAAAGACCATACGAGCAGTACTTC	CAWRQRPYEQYF
TRBD2	-	TRBV5-6	TRBJ2-1	TGTGCCAGCAGCTGGGGACTAGCGGACTCCTACAATGAGCAGTTCTTC	CASSWGLADSYNEQFF
TRBD2	-	TRBV2	TRBJ2-1	TGTGCCAGCAGTGACAATGGCGGGAGTTGGGATGAGCAGTTCTTC	CASSDNGGSWDEQFF
-	many	TRBV28	TRBJ2-2	TGTGCCAGCAGTTTTGCGGGCCACGGGGAGCTGTTTTTT	CASSFAGHGELFF
-	many	TRBV11-2	TRBJ2-7	TGTGCCAGCAGCTTCCGGGGAAACTACGAGCAGTACTTC	CASSFRGNYEQYF
-	few	TRBV5-6	TRBJ1-5	TGTGCCAGCAGCTTGGGTATGGGAGGCCAGCCCCAGCATTTT	CASSLGMGGQPQHF
-	-	TRBV28	TRBJ2-1	TGTGCCAGCAGTTCGGGGTTTCTCCGCCCGCAGTTCTTC	CASSSGFLRPQFF
-	-	TRBV6-1	TRBJ2-1	TGTGCCAGCAGTGAATGGAAGGGGCCCGATGAGCAGTTCTTC	CASSEWKGPDEQFF
TRBD1	few	TRBV5-6	TRBJ2-6	TGTGCCAGCAGCTCGCCGGGACAGAGCTCTGGGGCCAACGTCCTGACTTTC	CASSSPGQSSGANVLTF